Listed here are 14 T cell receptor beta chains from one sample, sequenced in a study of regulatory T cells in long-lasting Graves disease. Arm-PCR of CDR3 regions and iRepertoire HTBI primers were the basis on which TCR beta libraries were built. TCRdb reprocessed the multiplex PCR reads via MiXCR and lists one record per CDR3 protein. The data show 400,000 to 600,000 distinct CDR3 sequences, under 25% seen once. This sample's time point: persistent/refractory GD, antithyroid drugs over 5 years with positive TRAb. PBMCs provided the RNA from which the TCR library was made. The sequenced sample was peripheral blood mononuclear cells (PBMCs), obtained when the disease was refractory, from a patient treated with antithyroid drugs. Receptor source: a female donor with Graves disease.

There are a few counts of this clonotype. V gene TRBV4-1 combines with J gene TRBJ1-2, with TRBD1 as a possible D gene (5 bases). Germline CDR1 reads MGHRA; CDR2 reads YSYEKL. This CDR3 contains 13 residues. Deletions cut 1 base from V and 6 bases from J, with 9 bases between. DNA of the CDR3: TGCGCCAGCAGCCAAGTGAGGGGTGATGGCTACACCTTC. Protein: CASSQVRGDGYTF.

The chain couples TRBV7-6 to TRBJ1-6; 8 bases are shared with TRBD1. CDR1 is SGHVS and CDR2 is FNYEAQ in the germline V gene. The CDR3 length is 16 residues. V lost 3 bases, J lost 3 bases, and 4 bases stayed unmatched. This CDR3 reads CASSFLDRGYNSPLHF. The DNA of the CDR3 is TGTGCCAGCAGCTTCCTCGACAGGGGCTATAATTCACCCCTCCACTTT.

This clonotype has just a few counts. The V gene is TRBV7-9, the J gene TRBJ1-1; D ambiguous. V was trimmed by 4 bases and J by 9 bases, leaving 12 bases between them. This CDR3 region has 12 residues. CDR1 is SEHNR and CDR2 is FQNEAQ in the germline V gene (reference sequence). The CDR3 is CASSYREVQAFF. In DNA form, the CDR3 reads TGTGCCAGCAGCTACCGGGAGGTTCAAGCTTTCTTT.

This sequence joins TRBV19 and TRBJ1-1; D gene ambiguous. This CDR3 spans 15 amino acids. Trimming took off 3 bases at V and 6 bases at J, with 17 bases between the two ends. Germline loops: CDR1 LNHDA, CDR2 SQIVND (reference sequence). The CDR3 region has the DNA TGTGCCAGTAGTATCACCTCCCTATTTAGGGCTGAAGCTTTCTTT. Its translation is CASSITSLFRAEAFF.

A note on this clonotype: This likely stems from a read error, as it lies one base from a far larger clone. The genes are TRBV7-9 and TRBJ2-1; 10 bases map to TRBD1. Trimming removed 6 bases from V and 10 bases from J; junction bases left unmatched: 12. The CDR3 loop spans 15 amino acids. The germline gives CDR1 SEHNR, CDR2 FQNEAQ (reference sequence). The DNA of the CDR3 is TGTGCCAGCAGTTGGGACAGGGGAGCTTCCTACGAGCAGTTCTTC. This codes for CASSWDRGASYEQFF.

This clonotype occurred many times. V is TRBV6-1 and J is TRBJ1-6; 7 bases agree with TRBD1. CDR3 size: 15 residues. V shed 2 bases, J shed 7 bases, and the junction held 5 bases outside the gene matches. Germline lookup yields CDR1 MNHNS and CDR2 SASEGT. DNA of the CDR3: TGTGCCAGCAGTGAAATCGACAGGGACAATTCACCCCTCCACTTT. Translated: CASSEIDRDNSPLHF.

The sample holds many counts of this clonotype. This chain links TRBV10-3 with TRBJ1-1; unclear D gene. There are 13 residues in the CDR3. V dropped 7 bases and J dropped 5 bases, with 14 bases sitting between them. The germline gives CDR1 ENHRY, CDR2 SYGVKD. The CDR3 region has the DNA TGTGCCATCACTAAACAAGGTTCGACTGAAGCTTTCTTT. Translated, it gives CAITKQGSTEAFF.

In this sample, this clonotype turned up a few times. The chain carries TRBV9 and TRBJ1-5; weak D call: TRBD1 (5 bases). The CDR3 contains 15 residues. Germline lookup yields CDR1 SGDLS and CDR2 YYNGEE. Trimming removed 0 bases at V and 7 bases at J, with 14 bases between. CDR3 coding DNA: TGTGCCAGCAGCGTAGACATTCAGGGTTTCCAGCCCCAGCATTTT. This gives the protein CASSVDIQGFQPQHF.

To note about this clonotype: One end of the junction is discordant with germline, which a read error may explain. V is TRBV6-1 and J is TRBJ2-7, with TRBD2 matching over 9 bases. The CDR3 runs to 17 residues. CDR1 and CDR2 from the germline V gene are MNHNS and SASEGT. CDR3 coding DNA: TGTGGTGCCCTTGGGGCTAGCGGGGACCCTGCCGCCTACGAGCAGCACTTC. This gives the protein CGALGASGDPAAYEQHF.

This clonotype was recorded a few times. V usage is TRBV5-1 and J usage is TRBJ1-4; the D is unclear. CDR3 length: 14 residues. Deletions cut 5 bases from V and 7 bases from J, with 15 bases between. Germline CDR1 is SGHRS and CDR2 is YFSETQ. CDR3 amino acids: CASREEVDAEKLFF. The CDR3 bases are TGCGCCAGCAGGGAGGAGGTGGACGCTGAAAAACTGTTTTTT.

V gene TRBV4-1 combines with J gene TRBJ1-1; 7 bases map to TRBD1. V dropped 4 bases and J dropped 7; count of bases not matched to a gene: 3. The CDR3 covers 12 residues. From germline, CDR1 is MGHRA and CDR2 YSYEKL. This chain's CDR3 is CASSLNRGEAFF. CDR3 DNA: TGCGCCAGCAGCCTGAACAGGGGTGAAGCTTTCTTT.

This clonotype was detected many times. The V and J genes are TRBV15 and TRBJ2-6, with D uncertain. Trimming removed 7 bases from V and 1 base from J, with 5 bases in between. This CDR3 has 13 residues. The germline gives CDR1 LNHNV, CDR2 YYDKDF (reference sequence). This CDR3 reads CATKGSGANVLTF. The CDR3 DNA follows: TGTGCCACCAAAGGGTCTGGGGCCAACGTCCTGACTTTC.

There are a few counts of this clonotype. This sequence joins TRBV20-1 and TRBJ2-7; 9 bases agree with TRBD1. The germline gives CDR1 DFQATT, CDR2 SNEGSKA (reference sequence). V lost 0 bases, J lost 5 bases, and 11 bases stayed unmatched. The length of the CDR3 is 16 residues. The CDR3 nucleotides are TGCAGTGCTAGAGATCATCACAGGGGGCGATCCAACGAGCAGTACTTC. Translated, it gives CSARDHHRGRSNEQYF.

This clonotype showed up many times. The CDR3 DNA reads TGTGCCAGCAGCTTAGTCCAGGGAATGAACACTGAAGCTTTCTTT. Translation gives CASSLVQGMNTEAFF. V and J are TRBV7-2 and TRBJ1-1, with TRBD1 as a possible D gene (5 bases). CDR1 and CDR2 (germline): SGHTA, FQGNSA. Trimming left V 1 base short and J 0 bases short, with 9 bases between. The CDR3 totals 15 residues.